This entry lists 30 T cell receptor beta chains sequenced from one sample in a study of beta chain features in type 1 diabetes. The study reverse transcribed the entire isolated RNA, so it sequenced expressed TCRB transcripts. Repertoires were generated with immunoSEQ multiplex PCR, while TCRdb's copy carries only in-frame clones and drops some. The sample lists under 500,000 clones, approximately 30% occurring once. Sequencing was performed on naive CD4+ T cells from blood. These receptors came from a young man in good health.

This CDR3 reads CASSHAGKSSYEQYF. The CDR3 DNA reads TGCGCCAGCAGTCATGCAGGGAAGAGCTCCTACGAGCAGTACTTC. The V call is TRBV23-1, the J call TRBJ2-7, with D perhaps matching TRBD1 (5 bases). TRBV23-1 is flagged as an ORF with uncertain function. This CDR3 region has 15 residues. Between the trimmed V and J ends, which lost 3 bases and 0 bases, there was a span of 12 bases.

This clone appeared a few times. CDR3 sequence reads: CASSRWAGGQETQYF. For the CDR3, the DNA is TGTGCCAGCAGCCGATGGGCGGGAGGCCAAGAGACCCAGTACTTC. The V call is TRBV7-9, the J call TRBJ2-5; 8 nucleotides align to TRBD2. CDR3 length: 15 residues. Losses at the gene ends were 5 bases for V and 1 base for J; bases not matched to a gene: 6. CDR1 and CDR2 from the germline V gene are SEHNR and FQNEAQ (reference sequence).

This clone appeared a few times. The chain carries TRBV7-9 and TRBJ2-7; TRBD2 agrees at 10 bases. Germline V gene sequence: CDR1 SEHNR, CDR2 FQNEAQ (reference sequence). After removal of 5 bases from V and 3 bases from J, the junction contained 10 bases not matched to a gene. The CDR3 sequence is 16 residues long. CDR3 nucleotides: TGTGCCAGCAGCCCAGGTCGAGCGGGAGGGAGCTACGAGCAGTACTTC. Residues: CASSPGRAGGSYEQYF.

With regard to this clone: The conserved phenylalanine or tryptophan is not found at the CDR3 terminus, so this likely reflects a read error. No DNA is shown, since the ends of the CDR3 on it are uncertain; the CDR3 is the one TCRdb lists. V is TRBV4-2 and J is TRBJ2-3. Germline CDR1 and CDR2: LGHNA and YNFKEQ. The CDR3 length is 9 residues, termini included. The CDR3 sequence: CASSQPDLI.

The V call is TRBV5-1, the J call TRBJ2-1, with D perhaps matching TRBD1 (5 bases). V lost 2 bases and J lost 6, with 15 bases in between. The germline gives CDR1 SGHRS, CDR2 YFSETQ. The CDR3 contains 15 residues. This CDR3 reads CASSFGQSPGNEQFF. DNA for the CDR3: TGCGCCAGCAGCTTCGGACAATCACCCGGCAATGAGCAGTTCTTC.

This sequence joins TRBV7-2 and TRBJ2-7; the D call may be TRBD1 or TRBD2 (6 bases each). V lost 1 base and J 3 bases, leaving 10 bases between the germline ends. Germline V gives CDR1 SGHTA, CDR2 FQGNSA. The CDR3 totals 14 residues. CDR3 loop: CASSLERGRYEQYF. CDR3 sequence (DNA): TGTGCCAGCAGCTTAGAACGGGGGCGCTACGAGCAGTACTTC.

The chain combines TRBV4-3 with TRBJ2-1; D might be TRBD1 (5 bases). The CDR3 covers 13 residues. V gave up 1 base and J gave up 7 bases, with 8 bases separating them. Per germline, CDR1 LGHNA and CDR2 YSLEER. As DNA, the CDR3 is TGCGCCAGCAGCCAAGTAGGGGCGAATGAGCAGTTCTTC. This encodes CASSQVGANEQFF.

V is TRBV27 and J is TRBJ1-3; D gene ambiguous. CDR1 is MNHEY and CDR2 is SMNVEV in the germline V gene (reference sequence). The CDR3 sequence is 15 residues long. Deletions cut 0 bases from V and 1 base from J, with 7 bases between. The CDR3 DNA reads as TGTGCCAGCAGTTTATCGACCGGATCTGGAAACACCATATATTTT. This codes for CASSLSTGSGNTIYF.

V gene TRBV13 combines with J gene TRBJ2-7, with D maybe TRBD2 (5 bases). V was cut by 5 bases and J by 5 bases, with 10 bases left in between. CDR1 and CDR2 (germline): PRHDT, FYEKMQ (reference sequence). The CDR3 extends over 12 amino acids. The CDR3 sequence: CASSTSRHEQYF. The CDR3 DNA sequence: TGTGCCAGCAGCACTAGTCGCCACGAGCAGTACTTC.

This clone was detected only a few times. V is TRBV18 and J is TRBJ2-7; TRBD2 matches 10 bases. The CDR3 sequence is 15 residues long. Per germline, CDR1 KGHSH and CDR2 LQKENI. V shed 3 bases and J 5 bases; nucleotides not matched to a gene: 7. The CDR3, as DNA: TGTGCCAGCTCACCCCTCCTAGCGGGAGAGCACGAGCAGTACTTC. Translating gives CASSPLLAGEHEQYF.

CDR3 DNA sequence: TGTGCCAGCAGCTTACCACAGGGGGCGGCTGGGGCCAACGTCCTGACTTTC. Translation: CASSLPQGAAGANVLTF. The J gene is TRBJ2-6, the V gene TRBV7-9; 9 bases line up with TRBD1. There are 17 residues in the CDR3. The V segment lost 2 bases and the J segment 2 bases; nucleotides outside the gene matches: 4. Looked up from germline, CDR1 is SEHNR and CDR2 is FQNEAQ (reference sequence).

The chain combines TRBV30 with TRBJ1-4, with unresolved D. V lost 1 base and J lost 8, with 17 bases in between. Germline loops: CDR1 GTSNPN, CDR2 SVGIG (reference sequence). The CDR3 extends over 15 amino acids. The CDR3 region is CAWSEAGPRGEKLFF. Written as DNA, the CDR3 is TGTGCCTGGAGTGAAGCCGGGCCCCGTGGGGAAAAACTGTTTTTT.

V and J are TRBV27 and TRBJ2-5, with 7 bases fitting TRBD2. Germline values: CDR1 MNHEY, CDR2 SMNVEV (reference sequence). The CDR3 covers 16 residues. The V segment lost 0 bases and the J segment 2 bases; nucleotides outside the gene matches: 6. CDR3 loop: CASSLSTGGGQETQYF. CDR3 nucleotide sequence: TGTGCCAGCAGTTTATCAACGGGAGGAGGTCAAGAGACCCAGTACTTC.

V gene TRBV5-4 combines with J gene TRBJ2-7, with unresolved D. CDR1 is SGHNT, CDR2 YYREEE, per germline (reference sequence). The CDR3 has 13 residues. The V and J ends lost 5 bases and 0 bases respectively, with 9 bases between them. The CDR3 sequence: CASRFRFSYEQYF. CDR3 sequence (DNA): TGTGCCAGCAGATTCCGGTTCTCCTACGAGCAGTACTTC.

Notes on this clone: The sample contains more than one DNA sequence encoding this CDR3. The V and J genes are TRBV20-1 and TRBJ2-5; D gene unclear. Germline assignment: CDR1 DFQATT and CDR2 SNEGSKA (reference sequence). V lost 1 base and J lost 4, with 4 bases in between. CDR3 size: 11 residues. The CDR3 region is CSARASETQYF. The DNA of the CDR3 is TGCAGTGCTAGAGCCTCAGAGACCCAGTACTTC.

The chain carries TRBV9 and TRBJ2-4; tentatively, D is TRBD1 (6 bases). Germline V gene lookup returns CDR1 SGDLS and CDR2 YYNGEE. The length of the CDR3 is 15 residues. V lost 4 bases and J 2 bases, leaving 13 bases between the germline ends. Here the CDR3 DNA reads TGTGCCAGCAGCCCCCGGACAGACTCCAAAAACATTCAGTACTTC. Amino acid sequence: CASSPRTDSKNIQYF.

The V call is TRBV7-2, the J call TRBJ2-5; 7 bases are shared with TRBD2. The CDR3 runs 14 residues. The V gene end was trimmed by 1 base and the J gene end by 3 bases; junction bases not matched to a gene: 2. Germline V gene lookup returns CDR1 SGHTA and CDR2 FQGNSA. The CDR3 spells CASSLGGLKETQYF. DNA for the CDR3: TGTGCCAGCAGCTTAGGGGGACTAAAAGAGACCCAGTACTTC.

This clone appeared once. The rearrangement joins TRBV4-3 to TRBJ2-3; D may match TRBD1 or TRBD2 (5 bases each). V was trimmed by 4 bases and J by 2 bases, leaving 19 bases between them. There are 17 residues in the CDR3. Germline lookup yields CDR1 LGHNA and CDR2 YSLEER. The CDR3 loop is CASSRYRGTGPTDTQYF. CDR3 nucleotides: TGCGCCAGCAGCCGATATCGGGGTACGGGGCCCACAGATACGCAGTATTTT.

This clone was seen a handful of times. The chain combines TRBV7-6 with TRBJ2-1; either TRBD1 or TRBD2 may fit D (7 bases each). V was clipped by 5 bases and J by 0 bases, with 14 bases between them. CDR3 length: 16 amino acids. Germline V gene data show CDR1 as SGHVS and CDR2 as FNYEAQ. The CDR3: CASSPGGLSSYNEQFF. The DNA for the CDR3 is TGTGCCAGCAGCCCAGGGGGACTAAGCTCCTACAATGAGCAGTTCTTC.

The chain joins TRBV11-3 to TRBJ2-1, with 7 nucleotides matching TRBD1. CDR1 is SGHNT and CDR2 is YENEEA in the germline V gene. The V segment lost 3 bases and the J segment 3 bases; nucleotides outside the gene matches: 2. CDR3 length equals 14 residues. The CDR3 protein is CASSFGTVYNEQFF. The CDR3 coding sequence is TGTGCCAGCAGCTTCGGGACAGTCTACAATGAGCAGTTCTTC.

The sample holds a few counts of this clone. The chain combines TRBV27 with TRBJ1-1, with D uncertain. This CDR3 has 13 residues. The germline gives CDR1 MNHEY, CDR2 SMNVEV (reference sequence). V was trimmed by 5 bases and J by 3 bases, leaving 10 bases between them. The CDR3 DNA is TGTGCCAGCAGTCGAATCGGAGACACTGAAGCTTTCTTT. It yields the protein CASSRIGDTEAFF.

The rearrangement links TRBV30 to TRBJ2-3, with no clear D. Trimming removed 1 base at V and 8 bases at J, with 13 bases between. This CDR3 is built from 13 residues. Germline V gene data show CDR1 as GTSNPN and CDR2 as SVGIG (reference sequence). For the CDR3, the DNA is TGTGCCTGGAGTGGGCCCATTGGGGTTACGCAGTATTTT. Encoded protein: CAWSGPIGVTQYF.

The J gene is TRBJ2-7, the V gene TRBV29-1, with D perhaps TRBD2 (7 bases). V dropped 4 bases and J dropped 5 bases, with 18 bases sitting between them. CDR3 length equals 14 residues. Germline lookup yields CDR1 SQVTM and CDR2 ANQGSEA. This chain's CDR3 is CSVGEGEFWNEQYF. In DNA form, the CDR3 reads TGCAGCGTTGGGGAGGGGGAGTTCTGGAACGAGCAGTACTTC.

This clone was seen a few times. The gene calls are TRBV6-4 and TRBJ2-1, with a tentative D call TRBD2 (7 bases). Germline V lookup: CDR1 MRHNA, CDR2 SNTAGT. V was trimmed by 6 bases and J by 7 bases, leaving 22 bases between them. The CDR3 has 16 residues. CDR3 sequence (DNA): TGTGCCAGCAGACGGACAGCGGGACTACCTTTTAATGAGCAGTTCTTC. Encoded protein: CASRRTAGLPFNEQFF.

This clone appeared a few times. The V gene is TRBV29-1, the J gene TRBJ2-1, with 8 bases matching TRBD2. Germline CDR1 and CDR2: SQVTM and ANQGSEA. With V trimmed by 3 bases and J by 4 bases, 5 bases remained unmatched. This CDR3 comprises 14 residues. The CDR3 loop reads CSVDLREGYNEQFF. The CDR3 DNA reads TGCAGCGTTGACCTTCGGGAGGGGTACAATGAGCAGTTCTTC.

This clone appeared a few times. The chain has TRBV29-1 and TRBJ2-7; TRBD1 aligns across 7 bases. Losses at the gene ends were 4 bases for V and 2 bases for J; bases not matched to a gene: 11. CDR1 is SQVTM, CDR2 ANQGSEA, per germline. The CDR3 runs to 15 residues. CDR3 in DNA: TGCAGCGTTGGTGGCGCACAGGGGCTCACCTACGAGCAGTACTTC. Residues: CSVGGAQGLTYEQYF.

A few counts support this clone. The chain carries TRBV7-2 and TRBJ2-2; 7 bases fit TRBD1. The trim removed 1 base at V and 2 bases at J, leaving 4 bases unmatched. The germline gives CDR1 SGHTA, CDR2 FQGNSA. CDR3 length: 16 residues. The CDR3 protein is CASSLVGTVNTGELFF. The CDR3 DNA reads as TGTGCCAGCAGCTTAGTCGGGACAGTAAACACCGGGGAGCTGTTTTTT.

This clone was observed a few times. V is TRBV30 and J is TRBJ2-5; 12 positions agree with TRBD2. This CDR3 spans 16 amino acids. Germline V gene sequence: CDR1 GTSNPN, CDR2 SVGIG (reference sequence). After removal of 3 bases from V and 2 bases from J, the junction contained 7 bases not matched to a gene. DNA for the CDR3: TGTGCCTGGAGCGGTCTAGCGGGAGGGGCACAAGAGACCCAGTACTTC. Amino acids: CAWSGLAGGAQETQYF.

The chain combines TRBV6-5 with TRBJ2-5; D is undetermined. The CDR3 runs 14 residues. Trimming pared 6 bases from V and 1 base from J, leaving 12 bases between. Per the germline V gene, CDR1 is MNHEY and CDR2 is SVGAGI. CDR3 protein: CASRLLGFQETQYF. As DNA, the CDR3 is TGTGCCAGCAGATTACTGGGATTCCAAGAGACCCAGTACTTC.

This clone was detected only a few times. The genes are TRBV5-4 and TRBJ2-1; D is unresolved. Germline CDR1 is SGHNT and CDR2 is YYREEE (reference sequence). V lost 3 bases, J lost 0 bases, and 7 bases lay in between. CDR3 length: 14 residues. The CDR3 spells CASSWGRSYNEQFF. CDR3 in DNA: TGTGCCAGCAGCTGGGGTCGCTCCTACAATGAGCAGTTCTTC.